The next 2 T cell receptor beta chains were all read from a single sample in a study of cytomegalovirus exposure and HLA in healthy donors. The PCR employed 60 Vbeta primers together with 13 Jbeta primers. Here immunoSEQ multiplex PCR was the method, and the copy in TCRdb shows in-frame clones only, minus some. The table records some 110,000 clones, 75% to 90% of them present only once. The material sequenced was PBMCs. Receptor source: a man aged 25 to 40 in good health and CMV-seronegative.

This clone has only one observation. The chain joins TRBV2 to TRBJ2-3, with TRBD2 matching over 12 bases. Losses at the gene ends were 3 bases for V and 3 bases for J; bases not matched to a gene: 16. Per the germline V gene, CDR1 is SNHLY and CDR2 is FYNNEI. This CDR3 is built from 20 residues. CDR3 DNA sequence: TGTGCCAGCAGTGATAGTAGTGGGCTAGCGGGGGGGCCTGGGACAGATACGCAGTATTTT. The encoded protein is CASSDSSGLAGGPGTDTQYF.

CDR3 protein: CASSLGHNTEAFF. DNA of the CDR3: TGTGCCAGTAGTTTGGGACATAACACTGAAGCTTTCTTT. The J gene is TRBJ1-1, the V gene TRBV19, with D possibly matching TRBD1 (6 bases). Trimming left V 5 bases short and J 2 bases short, with 9 bases between. This CDR3 comprises 13 residues. Germline V gene data show CDR1 as LNHDA and CDR2 as SQIVND (reference sequence).